The TCR beta chain under discussion was sequenced for a study of blood T cell repertoires in COVID-19. Study overall: Sample material is recorded as cDNA or gDNA derived from T cells, B-cell-depleted T cells, or PBMCs.

CDR3 length equals 16 residues. Germline values: CDR1 LNHDA, CDR2 SQIVND (reference sequence). Trimming shortened V by 6 bases and J by 4 bases, and 21 bases separated the two germline ends. TCRdb keeps only in-frame clones here, not all; method: immunoSEQ multiplex PCR. The table lists approximately 250,000 clones, approximately 87% of them singletons, with 4.6% in the top ten. The V and J genes are TRBV19 and TRBJ1-2; maybe TRBD1 (6 bases). This clonotype originated in a man aged 55 to 70 who had recovered from COVID-19. Sequencing input: peripheral blood. The CDR3 DNA reads as TGTGCCAGTAGCACGGTTGGGGTGGGGGCGACCTATGGCTACACCTTC. It codes for CASSTVGVGATYGYTF.